The 26 T cell receptor beta chains listed next were all sequenced from one sample in a study of cytomegalovirus exposure and HLA in healthy donors. PCR involved 60 Vbeta and 13 Jbeta primers. Data came from immunoSEQ multiplex PCR; TCRdb stores just in-frame clones and leaves some out. There are roughly 180,000 clones in the sample; around 80% occur only once, and 0.6% to 0.9% lies in the top ten. Sequencing was carried out using PBMCs. All receptors come from a female donor in good health and CMV-seronegative.

This clone has only a few counts. The rearrangement links TRBV4-3 to TRBJ1-4; D remains ambiguous. Germline values: CDR1 LGHNA, CDR2 YSLEER. CDR3 length equals 14 residues. V was trimmed by 0 bases and J by 8 bases, leaving 10 bases between them. The CDR3 loop reads CASSQDLGAEKLFF. Here the CDR3 DNA reads TGCGCCAGCAGCCAAGATCTCGGAGCCGAAAAACTGTTTTTT.

The chain employs TRBV28 and TRBJ1-4, with unresolved D. The CDR3 has 10 residues. The V end was cut by 8 bases, the J end by 7 bases, with 5 bases between. Per the germline V gene, CDR1 is MDHEN and CDR2 is SYDVKM. CDR3 sequence reads: CASFGEKLFF. The CDR3 nucleotides read TGTGCCAGCTTCGGTGAAAAACTGTTTTTT.

The rearrangement links TRBV2 to TRBJ2-7, with 11 positions matching TRBD1. There are 13 residues in the CDR3. V shed 8 bases, J shed 4 bases, and the junction held 4 bases outside the gene matches. Germline-derived CDR1 and CDR2 are SNHLY and FYNNEI. The CDR3 DNA follows: TGTGCCAGCGCACGGGACAGGGGGTACGAGCAGTACTTC. The encoded protein is CASARDRGYEQYF.

This clone was seen a few times. The chain links TRBV25-1 to TRBJ1-1; D gene ambiguous. CDR3 length: 13 amino acids. CDR1 is MGHDK and CDR2 is SYGVNS in the germline V gene. Trimming removed 4 bases at V and 1 base at J, with 7 bases between. For the CDR3, the DNA is TGTGCCAGCAGTGGGTCGGGGAACACTGAAGCTTTCTTT. This codes for CASSGSGNTEAFF.

The chain combines TRBV4-1 with TRBJ2-3, with TRBD2 as a possible D gene (5 bases). The V end lost 0 bases, the J end lost 1 base, and 8 bases lay between the germline ends. The CDR3 is made up of 15 amino acids. In germline, CDR1 is MGHRA, CDR2 YSYEKL. The CDR3 here is CASSQDEGRTDTQYF. The CDR3 DNA reads as TGCGCCAGCAGCCAAGATGAGGGTCGCACAGATACGCAGTATTTT.

This clone appeared a few times. The chain couples TRBV2 to TRBJ1-6, with D possibly being TRBD1 (5 bases). This CDR3 region has 13 residues. Germline CDR1 and CDR2: SNHLY and FYNNEI. The V gene lost 10 bases and the J gene lost 8 bases, with 15 bases spanning the gap. CDR3 amino acids: CATCPGTYSPLHF. As DNA, the CDR3 is TGTGCCACTTGCCCGGGGACTTATTCACCCCTCCACTTT.

This chain connects TRBV27 to TRBJ2-5, with TRBD2 as a possible D gene (6 bases). This CDR3 has 15 residues. The germline CDR1 and CDR2 sequences are MNHEY and SMNVEV (reference sequence). V was trimmed by 3 bases and J by 1 base, leaving 12 bases between them. Here the CDR3 DNA reads TGTGCCAGCAGTTTCGGTCTAGCGTTCCAAGAGACCCAGTACTTC. Amino acid sequence: CASSFGLAFQETQYF.

The chain carries TRBV27 and TRBJ2-1; TRBD2 matches 10 bases. CDR1 MNHEY and CDR2 SMNVEV come from the germline V gene (reference sequence). The CDR3 sequence is 18 residues long. With V trimmed by 5 bases and J by 1 base, 11 bases remained unmatched. The DNA for the CDR3 is TGTGCCAGCAGTGCCTTCACGGGACTAGCGATTTCCTACAATGAGCAGTTCTTC. It encodes CASSAFTGLAISYNEQFF.

The chain uses TRBV29-1 and TRBJ2-7; D might be TRBD1 (5 bases). V lost 7 bases to trimming and J lost 3 bases, with 16 bases between them. The CDR3 contains 13 residues. Germline V gives CDR1 SQVTM, CDR2 ANQGSEA. The chain's CDR3 is CSAGQDHYYEQYF. CDR3 DNA sequence: TGCAGCGCAGGGCAGGATCACTACTACGAGCAGTACTTC.

The table lists this clone with a few counts. The V and J genes are TRBV11-2 and TRBJ2-5; 11 bases line up with TRBD2. This CDR3 is built from 13 residues. The ends lost 6 bases at V and 13 bases at J; junction bases unmatched: 10. Germline CDR1 and CDR2: SGHAT and FQNNGV. In nucleotides, the CDR3 is TGTGCCAGCAGGGGCCTAGCGGGAGGCCGCTGGTACTTC. Amino acid sequence: CASRGLAGGRWYF. Variable domain in full (rest from reference TRBV11-2 and TRBJ2-5): EAGVAQSPRYKIIEKRQSVAFWCNPISGHATLYWYQQILGQGPKLLIQFQNNGVVDDSQLPKDRFSAERLKGVDSTLKIQPAKLEDSAVYLCASRGLAGGRWYFGPGTRLLVL.

This chain connects TRBV5-4 to TRBJ2-1, with TRBD1 matching over 7 bases. CDR3 size: 14 residues. After removal of 0 bases from V and 9 bases from J, the junction contained 6 bases not matched to a gene. The V gene's germline CDR1 is SGHNT and CDR2 YYREEE (reference sequence). This CDR3 reads CASSLEGGRGEQFF. CDR3 in DNA: TGTGCCAGCAGCTTGGAAGGGGGCCGGGGTGAGCAGTTCTTC.

CDR3 in DNA: TGTGCCAGCAGTTTTGGGGACAGGGCACTGTCTGGAAACACCATATATTTT. It translates to CASSFGDRALSGNTIYF. The J gene is TRBJ1-3, the V gene TRBV28, with 9 bases that match TRBD1. Losses at the gene ends were 3 bases for V and 1 base for J; bases not matched to a gene: 7. Germline CDR1 and CDR2: MDHEN and SYDVKM. The CDR3 covers 17 residues.

The chain employs TRBV6-1 and TRBJ2-6, with 7 bases identical to TRBD1. The CDR3 has 17 amino acids. In germline, CDR1 is MNHNS, CDR2 SASEGT. The V and J ends lost 2 bases and 4 bases, in that order; junction bases with no gene match: 8. In nucleotides, the CDR3 is TGTGCCAGCAGTGAACACAGGGGCGGTTCAGGGGCCAACGTCCTGACTTTC. Translation gives CASSEHRGGSGANVLTF.

The chain recombines TRBV7-8 with TRBJ2-3; TRBD2 agrees at 11 bases. Germline trimming cut 5 bases from V and 4 bases from J; bases unmatched to any gene: 8. Germline CDR1 SGHVS, CDR2 FQNEAQ. This CDR3 comprises 16 residues. The CDR3 sequence: CASSLLAGGFADTQYF. As DNA, the CDR3 is TGTGCCAGCAGCCTTTTAGCGGGAGGGTTCGCAGATACGCAGTATTTT.

This clone was picked up a small number of times. The chain joins TRBV4-3 to TRBJ2-1, with D perhaps matching TRBD2 (5 bases). The CDR3 has 16 residues. Germline loops: CDR1 LGHNA, CDR2 YSLEER. V gave up 1 base and J gave up 7 bases, with 17 bases separating them. Here the CDR3 reads CASSQAAWEKRNEQFF. The CDR3 DNA reads TGCGCCAGCAGCCAAGCCGCTTGGGAGAAGAGGAATGAGCAGTTCTTC.

The chain combines TRBV28 with TRBJ2-5; D may be TRBD2 (6 bases). Germline lookup yields CDR1 MDHEN and CDR2 SYDVKM. The V end was cut by 3 bases, the J end by 2 bases, with 13 bases between. The CDR3 sequence is 15 residues long. The DNA for the CDR3 is TGTGCCAGCAGTTTCTTTTTTAGCGGACAAGAGACCCAGTACTTC. Its protein is CASSFFFSGQETQYF.

This chain connects TRBV7-8 to TRBJ1-2; 9 bases are shared with TRBD1. V gave up 5 bases and J gave up 5 bases; unmatched junction bases: 9. This CDR3 comprises 15 residues. Germline CDR1 SGHVS, CDR2 FQNEAQ. CDR3: CASSLMGQGRYGYTF. In DNA, the CDR3 is TGTGCCAGCAGCCTAATGGGACAGGGCCGTTATGGCTACACCTTC.

CDR3 DNA sequence: TGTGCCAGTAGTATAGTCGAACAGGGGAGGACTGGCTACACCTTC. It is translated as CASSIVEQGRTGYTF. V is TRBV19 and J is TRBJ1-2, with TRBD1 identical over 7 bases. Germline assignment: CDR1 LNHDA and CDR2 SQIVND (reference sequence). The V gene end was trimmed by 1 base and the J gene end by 7 bases; junction bases not matched to a gene: 9. The length of the CDR3 is 15 residues.

The rearrangement links TRBV5-6 to TRBJ2-3; D perhaps matches TRBD2 (6 bases). The CDR3 extends over 13 amino acids. CDR1 is SGHDT and CDR2 is YYEEEE in the germline V gene. Trimming cost V 4 bases and J 11 bases, with 17 bases left between them. The CDR3 coding sequence is TGTGCCAGCAGCGGACTGGCCGGGGAGGAGCAGTATTTT. This translates into CASSGLAGEEQYF.

This chain links TRBV7-2 with TRBJ2-3; TRBD2 is a possible D gene (6 bases). Per germline, CDR1 SGHTA and CDR2 FQGNSA. The CDR3 extends over 16 amino acids. V was pared by 5 bases and J by 4 bases, with 19 bases between. The CDR3 protein is CASSPTPSVRADTQYF. The CDR3 DNA reads TGTGCCAGCAGCCCGACTCCTAGCGTACGCGCAGATACGCAGTATTTT. Based on the CDR3 plus reference TRBV7-2 and TRBJ2-3, the full variable domain is GAGVSQSPSNKVTEKGKDVELRCDPISGHTALYWYRQSLGQGLEFLIYFQGNSAPDKSGLPSDRFSAERTGGSVSTLTIQRTQQEDSAVYLCASSPTPSVRADTQYFGPGTRLTVL.

The rearrangement uses TRBV7-3 and TRBJ2-5, with a possible D match to TRBD2 (6 bases). This CDR3 contains 15 residues. Germline CDR1 is SGHTA and CDR2 is FQGTGA. The V gene lost 4 bases and the J gene lost 4 bases, with 16 bases spanning the gap. The CDR3 loop is CASSYSGSVGETQYF. The CDR3 DNA is TGTGCCAGCAGCTATAGCGGATCCGTGGGAGAGACCCAGTACTTC. The full variable domain, with the rest looked up from reference TRBV7-3 and TRBJ2-5, is GAGVSQTPSNKVTEKGKYVELRCDPISGHTALYWYRQSLGQGPEFLIYFQGTGAADDSGLPNDRFFAVRPEGSVSTLKIQRTERGDSAVYLCASSYSGSVGETQYFGPGTRLLVL.

This rearrangement joins TRBV19 to TRBJ1-2; 8 bases align to TRBD1. Trimming cost V 7 bases and J 4 bases; bases outside gene matches: 8. CDR1 and CDR2 (germline): LNHDA, SQIVND (reference sequence). The CDR3 is made up of 14 amino acids. CDR3 protein: CASTRTGWTYGYTF. CDR3 bases: TGTGCCAGTACGAGGACAGGGTGGACCTATGGCTACACCTTC.

The chain links TRBV6-6 to TRBJ1-1, with 10 bases lining up with TRBD1. The CDR3 covers 14 residues. Germline CDR1 and CDR2: MNHNY and SVGAGI (reference sequence). Losses at the gene ends were 6 bases for V and 11 bases for J; bases not matched to a gene: 12. In DNA, the CDR3 is TGTGCCAGCAGAAAATCCGGGACAGGGGTGTCGGCTTTCTTT. Its protein product is CASRKSGTGVSAFF.

CDR3 in DNA: TGTGCCAGCAGTTATGGGGGGATCTCCTACGAGCAGTACTTC. This sequence encodes CASSYGGISYEQYF. This chain joins TRBV6-5 and TRBJ2-7, with D possibly being TRBD2 (6 bases). The CDR3 is 14 amino acids. CDR1 is MNHEY, CDR2 SVGAGI, per germline. The V and J ends lost 3 bases and 0 bases respectively, with 9 bases between them.

V gene TRBV7-2 combines with J gene TRBJ2-3; D possibly corresponds to TRBD1 (5 bases). The V gene's germline CDR1 is SGHTA and CDR2 FQGNSA. The CDR3 runs 15 residues. V was trimmed by 4 bases and J by 7 bases, leaving 18 bases between them. CDR3 protein: CASSYSTRQGHTQYF. CDR3 coding DNA: TGTGCCAGCAGCTATAGCACCCGCCAGGGCCATACGCAGTATTTT.

The chain couples TRBV9 to TRBJ2-1; D is possibly TRBD2 (5 bases). Germline CDR1 reads SGDLS; CDR2 reads YYNGEE. Trimming took 0 bases from V and 9 from J, leaving 16 bases between them. The CDR3 spans 15 residues. CDR3 protein: CASSVGASLFTEQFF. The CDR3 DNA follows: TGTGCCAGCAGCGTAGGGGCTAGCCTGTTTACTGAGCAGTTCTTC. The full variable domain, completed using reference TRBV9 and TRBJ2-1, is DSGVTQTPKHLITATGQRVTLRCSPRSGDLSVYWYQQSLDQGLQFLIQYYNGEERAKGNILERFSAQQFPDLHSELNLSSLELGDSALYFCASSVGASLFTEQFFGPGTRLTVL.